Listed below are T cell receptor beta chains from one sample, sequenced in a study of OX40 agonist ivuxolimab in advanced cancers. Sequencing was performed with immunoSEQ multiplex PCR; in TCRdb, only in-frame clones are kept and a portion is missing. The repertoire includes roughly 50,000 clones, over 90% of them detected once, and approximately 6.7% sits in the top ten. The sequences come from CD4+ or CD8+ T cells sorted from blood, collected in a trial of the OX40 agonist ivuxolimab. The receptors shown here come from an adult with an advanced solid tumor such as melanoma, head and neck, liver or kidney cancer. Each CDR3 is given with its conserved first and last residue. A D gene is named only where the DNA matches it firmly. Clone size, where shown, is once, few, many, or a class for clones that have expanded.

J gene | V gene | clone size | D gene | CDR3 DNA | CDR3 protein
TRBJ2-7 | TRBV27 | NA | TRBD2 | TGTGCCAGCAGTTTATCTCCGGCGGTAGCGGGAAACTACGAGCAGTACTTC | CASSLSPAVAGNYEQYF
TRBJ1-2 | TRBV9 | NA | NA | TGTGCCAGCAGCCCCCGAGGGCAGCTTAACTATGGCTACACCTTC | CASSPRGQLNYGYTF
TRBJ2-2 | TRBV19 | NA | TRBD2 | TGTGCCAGTACTGAGCGGGGGGGCGTCGACACCGGGGAGCTGTTTTTT | CASTERGGVDTGELFF
TRBJ1-4 | TRBV6-5 | large | NA | TGTGCCAGCAGTTCCACTGCCTCCGCCGATGAAAAACTGTTTTTT | CASSSTASADEKLFF
TRBJ1-1 | TRBV5-1 | NA | NA | TGCGCCAGCAGCTTGGGAACTGAAGCTTTCTTT | CASSLGTEAFF
TRBJ2-1 | TRBV7-2 | few | NA | TGTGCCAGCACCCCAGGGCGTGAGCAGTTCTTC | CASTPGREQFF
TRBJ2-1 | TRBV15 | NA | TRBD1 | TGTGCCACCAGCAGAGGCCGGGACAGGAGCTCCTACAATGAGCAGTTCTTC | CATSRGRDRSSYNEQFF
TRBJ1-6 | TRBV30 | NA | TRBD1 | TGTGCCTGGAGTGGGACAGGGGGCGGTAATTCACCCCTCCACTTT | CAWSGTGGGNSPLHF
TRBJ2-7 | TRBV30 | NA | NA | TGTGCCTGGAGTGTAGGTAAATACGAGCAGTACTTC | CAWSVGKYEQYF
TRBJ2-7 | TRBV5-6 | NA | NA | TGTGCCAGCAGCTTAGACCTCTCCTACGAGCAGTACTTC | CASSLDLSYEQYF
TRBJ1-2 | TRBV5-1 | NA | NA | TGCGCCAGCAGCTTGTACGGCGGGGTGGGGACCTATGGCTACACCTTC | CASSLYGGVGTYGYTF
TRBJ2-1 | TRBV19 | NA | NA | TGTGCCAGTACTGCGGGCATGGGTGAGCAGTTCTTC | CASTAGMGEQFF
TRBJ1-2 | TRBV30 | NA | NA | TGTGCCTGGAATAAAGGGGCAGGAGGTGGCTACACCTTC | CAWNKGAGGGYTF
TRBJ2-1 | TRBV6-6 | NA | NA | TGTGCCACCCAATTCCCGGGGGGCGAATACAATGAGCAGTTCTTC | CATQFPGGEYNEQFF
TRBJ2-7 | TRBV27 | NA | NA | TGTGCCAGCAGTACGTTCCCCCAGGTCGAGCAGTACTTC | CASSTFPQVEQYF
TRBJ1-6 | TRBV4-2 | NA | TRBD1 | TGTGCCAGCAGCCCCACCGACAGGGGCGACAGTTCACCCCTCCACTTT | CASSPTDRGDSSPLHF
TRBJ2-7 | TRBV7-9 | NA | NA | TGTGCCAGCAGCCTGACGTGGCCGGGATCGACCTACGAGCAGTACTTC | CASSLTWPGSTYEQYF
TRBJ2-1 | TRBV6-1 | NA | TRBD2 | TGTGCCAGCAGTGAAGGGACTAGCTATTGGAATGAGCAGTTCTTC | CASSEGTSYWNEQFF
TRBJ2-5 | TRBV11-2 | NA | NA | TGTGCCAGCAGACCTCGGAGGGGAGAGACCCAGTACTTC | CASRPRRGETQYF
TRBJ1-6 | TRBV10-1 | NA | NA | TGCGCCAGCAGCGGGGGGCCCAATTCACCCCTCCACTTT | CASSGGPNSPLHF
TRBJ2-5 | TRBV27 | once | TRBD2 | TGTGCCAGCAGTTCGGGTCTAGCGGGGGGAATCACCGCGGCTGAGACCCAGTACTTC | CASSSGLAGGITAAETQYF
TRBJ1-5 | TRBV27 | once | NA | TGTGCCAGCAGTTCCCGGGGGGGTCAGCCCCAGCATTTT | CASSSRGGQPQHF
TRBJ1-5 | TRBV6-5 | medium-sized | NA | TGTGCCAGCAGTTACACCTGGGGGAGCAATCAGCCCCAGCATTTT | CASSYTWGSNQPQHF
TRBJ1-1 | TRBV9 | NA | NA | TGTGCCAGCAGCGCCTCCGGGCTGAACACTGAAGCTTTCTTT | CASSASGLNTEAFF
TRBJ1-1 | TRBV5-4 | NA | NA | TGTGCCAGCAGCTTTTCAATTACGGGGAACACTGAAGCTTTCTTT | CASSFSITGNTEAFF
TRBJ2-2 | TRBV7-9 | NA | NA | TGTGCCAGCAGCTTCCTCCGGGGGCTGAACACCGGGGAGCTGTTTTTT | CASSFLRGLNTGELFF
TRBJ2-4 | TRBV10-1 | NA | NA | TGCGCCAGCAGTGAGGGTAGAGATCTAGCCAAAAACATTCAGTACTTC | CASSEGRDLAKNIQYF
TRBJ1-6 | TRBV19 | few | NA | TGTGCCAGTAGTATAGGGGAAAATTCACCCCTCCACTTT | CASSIGENSPLHF
TRBJ1-1 | TRBV6-1 | NA | NA | TGTGCCAGCAAAACTGCGGGATGGCGTGACACTGAAGCTTTCTTT | CASKTAGWRDTEAFF
TRBJ1-6 | TRBV6-5 | once | TRBD1 | TGTGCCAGCAGTTGGGGACAGAAAAATTCACCCCTCCACTTT | CASSWGQKNSPLHF
TRBJ1-6 | TRBV2 | few | NA | TGTGCCAGCAGTGAATTGGGGATGGGAAATTCACCCCTCCACTTT | CASSELGMGNSPLHF
TRBJ2-5 | TRBV27 | NA | TRBD2 | TGTGCCAGCAGTTTATCGGGGCTAGCGGTCTGGGAGACCCAGTACTTC | CASSLSGLAVWETQYF
TRBJ1-2 | TRBV7-2 | NA | TRBD1 | TGTGCCAGCAGCCCCCGACAGGGCAACCCCTATGGCTACACCTTC | CASSPRQGNPYGYTF
TRBJ2-5 | TRBV5-8 | NA | TRBD1 | TGTGCCAGCAGCTCGGGACAGCAAGAGACCCAGTACTTC | CASSSGQQETQYF
TRBJ1-2 | TRBV13 | NA | NA | TGTGCCAGCAGCTTAGATGCAGGGTCCCACTATGGCTACACCTTC | CASSLDAGSHYGYTF
TRBJ1-5 | TRBV4-1 | NA | NA | TGCGCCAGCAGCCAGACCCTCAATCAGCCCCAGCATTTT | CASSQTLNQPQHF
TRBJ1-2 | TRBV19 | NA | NA | TGTGCCAGTAGTATAGATCTTGAGGGACATGCAAACTATGGCTACACCTTC | CASSIDLEGHANYGYTF
TRBJ2-7 | TRBV25-1 | NA | NA | TGTGCCAGCAGTGCCACAGGCTCTCGGGACGAGCAGTACTTC | CASSATGSRDEQYF
TRBJ1-5 | TRBV5-3 | NA | TRBD1 | TGTGCCAGAAGCTCCCTACGCGACCCCGGGACAGCTCACAATCAGCCCCAGCATTTT | CARSSLRDPGTAHNQPQHF
TRBJ1-2 | TRBV11-2 | NA | NA | TGTGCCAGCAGCTTAGATCAGGGTTCCATACCTAACTATGGCTACACCTTC | CASSLDQGSIPNYGYTF